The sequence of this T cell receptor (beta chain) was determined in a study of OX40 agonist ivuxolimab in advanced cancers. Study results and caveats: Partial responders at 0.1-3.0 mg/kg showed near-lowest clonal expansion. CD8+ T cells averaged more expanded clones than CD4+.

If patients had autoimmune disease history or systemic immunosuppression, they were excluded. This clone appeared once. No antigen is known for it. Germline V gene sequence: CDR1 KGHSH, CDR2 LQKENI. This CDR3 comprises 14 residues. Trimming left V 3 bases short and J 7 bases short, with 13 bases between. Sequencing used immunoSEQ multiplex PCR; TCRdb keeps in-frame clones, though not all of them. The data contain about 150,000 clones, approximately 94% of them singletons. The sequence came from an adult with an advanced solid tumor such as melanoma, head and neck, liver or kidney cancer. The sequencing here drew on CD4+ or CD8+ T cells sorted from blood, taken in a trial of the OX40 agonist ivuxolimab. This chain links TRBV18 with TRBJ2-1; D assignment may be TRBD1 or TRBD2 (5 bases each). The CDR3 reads CASSPYGTANEQFF. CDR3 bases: TGTGCCAGCTCACCTTATGGGACGGCGAATGAGCAGTTCTTC.